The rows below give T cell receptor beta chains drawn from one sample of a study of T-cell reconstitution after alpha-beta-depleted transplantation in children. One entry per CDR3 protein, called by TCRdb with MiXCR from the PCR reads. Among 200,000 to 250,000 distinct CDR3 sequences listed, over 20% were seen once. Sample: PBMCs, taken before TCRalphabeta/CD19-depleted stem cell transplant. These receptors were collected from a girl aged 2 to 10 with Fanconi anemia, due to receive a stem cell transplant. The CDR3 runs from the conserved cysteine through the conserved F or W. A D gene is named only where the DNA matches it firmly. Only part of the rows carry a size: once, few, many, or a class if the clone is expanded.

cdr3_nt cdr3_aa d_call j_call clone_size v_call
TGCGCCAGCAGCTTCGGGGGGGAGAATTACGAGCAGTACTTC CASSFGGENYEQYF TRBD2 TRBJ2-7 few TRBV5-1
TGTGCCATCAGTGAGTCGATCTTGACCCAGTACTTC CAISESILTQYF . TRBJ2-5 . TRBV10-3
TGTGCCAGCAGTTTATATGAGGACAGGTACAATGAGCAGTTCTTC CASSLYEDRYNEQFF TRBD1 TRBJ2-1 few TRBV12-3/TRBV12-4
TGTGCCAGCAGCAAAGTAATAGAGACAGGGGGCGGGAACACTGAAGCTTTCTTT CASSKVIETGGGNTEAFF . TRBJ1-1 . TRBV21-1
TGCAGTGCTAGACACTATGGCTACACCTTC CSARHYGYTF . TRBJ1-2 . TRBV20-1
TGTGCCAGCAGAGGACTTGGAGCCTACGAGCAGTACTTC CASRGLGAYEQYF . TRBJ2-7 . TRBV6-6
TGTGCCAGCAGCTTAGCAGGGCACCGGGTTCAGTACTTC CASSLAGHRVQYF . TRBJ2-4 few TRBV7-9
TGTGCCAGCAGTCGTCCCCTAGGCGTCGCCGTTGGCGAGCAGTACTTC CASSRPLGVAVGEQYF . TRBJ2-7 . TRBV12-3/TRBV12-4
TGCGCCAGCAGTGTCCACGGGGAGCTGTTTTTT CASSVHGELFF . TRBJ2-2 . TRBV5-1
TGCAGCGTTGAACACCCTTCGGGAGAGAGGGGACCCTACGAGCAGTACTTC CSVEHPSGERGPYEQYF . TRBJ2-7 many TRBV29-1
TGCGCCAGCAGCTCGGGGGCACGGAATTCACCCCTCCACTTT CASSSGARNSPLHF . TRBJ1-6 . TRBV5-1
TGCAGTGGACAGCTTGGAAACACCATATATTTT CSGQLGNTIYF . TRBJ1-3 many TRBV29-1
TGCAGTGCTAGAGATAAATCTAGCGGGGGGCTTAGCACAGATACGCAGTATTTT CSARDKSSGGLSTDTQYF TRBD2 TRBJ2-3 many TRBV20-1
TGTGCCAGCAGTCCTCCGGTGGGTCGGGCGAACACCGGGGAGCTGTTTTTT CASSPPVGRANTGELFF . TRBJ2-2 few TRBV12-3/TRBV12-4
TGTGCCAGCAGTGAAATGAGCTGGGGTACTGAAGCTTTCTTT CASSEMSWGTEAFF . TRBJ1-1 few TRBV6-1
TGCAGTGCTAGAGATTGGGGACTAGCTATTTTCCAAGAGACCCAGTACTTC CSARDWGLAIFQETQYF TRBD2 TRBJ2-5 many TRBV20-1
TGTGCCAGCAGTTTGCCAGGGCAAGAGACCCAGTACTTC CASSLPGQETQYF . TRBJ2-5 many TRBV28
TGCAGTGCTAGAGATATGTGGGCTAGCGGGAGGATACCCGTGGGGGCAGATACGCAGTATTTT CSARDMWASGRIPVGADTQYF TRBD2 TRBJ2-3 many TRBV20-1
TGCGCCAGCAGACCAGGCGAGATGTCACCCCTCCACTTT CASRPGEMSPLHF . TRBJ1-6 few TRBV5-1
TGCAGCGTTGCCGGGACGGCTAGCACAGATACGCAGTATTTT CSVAGTASTDTQYF . TRBJ2-3 many TRBV29-1
TGCAGCGTTGAAGATCCCCCTATGAGCTCCCACGAGCAGTACTTC CSVEDPPMSSHEQYF . TRBJ2-7 many TRBV29-1
TGCAGCGTCTCAAATGCGGAAGCTTTCTTT CSVSNAEAFF . TRBJ1-1 many TRBV29-1
TGTGCCACTCTAGGGACAGCCAGCACAGATACGCAGTATTTT CATLGTASTDTQYF TRBD1 TRBJ2-3 many TRBV10-3
TGTGCCAGCTCGAGAGGAGAACTTGGAAACACCATATATTTT CASSRGELGNTIYF . TRBJ1-3 many TRBV12-3/TRBV12-4
TGTGCCAGCAGCGTAGCACAGGGATGGCAAGAGACCCAGTACTTC CASSVAQGWQETQYF . TRBJ2-5 many TRBV9
TGCAGTGCCACCCCCTGGCTAGCGGGAGGGGTAGAGTACGAGCAGTACTTC CSATPWLAGGVEYEQYF TRBD2 TRBJ2-7 . TRBV20-1
TGCGGTCCCCAAAACGCAGATACGCAGTATTTT CGPQNADTQYF . TRBJ2-3 many TRBV20-1
TGCAGCGTTTGGAGGGAAACTGAAGCTTTCTTT CSVWRETEAFF . TRBJ1-1 . TRBV29-1
TGCAGTGCTAGAGATATGGCCGGGGGGGCCGGGGGAAACACCATATATTTT CSARDMAGGAGGNTIYF . TRBJ1-3 many TRBV20-1
TGCGCCAGCAGCTCCCAGACAGGGCCCTACGAGCAGTACTTC CASSSQTGPYEQYF TRBD1 TRBJ2-7 once TRBV5-1
TGTGCCAGCAGCTGGGGTAGGGGCGAGCAGTACTTC CASSWGRGEQYF . TRBJ2-7 . TRBV7-9
TGTGCCAGCAGCCCTGGGACAGGGGTCTACGAGCAGTACTTC CASSPGTGVYEQYF TRBD1 TRBJ2-7 . TRBV5-5
TGTGCCAGCAGCTTAGTCACGGGATCTGGCTACACCTTC CASSLVTGSGYTF . TRBJ1-2 . TRBV7-8
TGTGCCAGCAGTCAGCTTCCCGGGACTAGCGGTTACGAGCAGTACTTC CASSQLPGTSGYEQYF TRBD2 TRBJ2-7 . TRBV14
TGCAGTGCGCCCGGGTCCCCCGGCAATGAGCAGTTCTTC CSAPGSPGNEQFF . TRBJ2-1 many TRBV20-1
TGTGCCAGCAGCTTAGCGCGTCTAGCGGAAACAGATACGCAGTATTTT CASSLARLAETDTQYF TRBD2 TRBJ2-3 . TRBV7-9
TGTGCCAGCAGTGGACTAGCGGGAGAGCGAGATACGCAGTATTTT CASSGLAGERDTQYF TRBD2 TRBJ2-3 few TRBV6-1
TGCAGTGCCAGGACAGGGAGGGGGACCCAGTACTTC CSARTGRGTQYF . TRBJ2-5 few TRBV20-1
TGTGCCACCAGTGATTTCGGTAGTGGCACAGATACGCAGTATTTT CATSDFGSGTDTQYF . TRBJ2-3 few TRBV24-1
TGTGCCAGCAGCCCGGACACCTCTGGAAACACCATATATTTT CASSPDTSGNTIYF . TRBJ1-3 . TRBV6-1